This T cell receptor (beta chain) emerged from a study of human T cells and chemical hapten exposure. Across the study: Small pooled library volume differences chiefly drove per-sample TCR yield variation. Findings and caveats of the study: TCRs at high frequency, those above 1 in 1000, did not change with DPC sensitization.

As for this clonotype: The antigen is not known.

Time point specified: healthy volunteer bleed at 2 weeks. The total RNA was obtained from whole blood that was not fractionated. V was trimmed by 6 bases and J by 3 bases, leaving 11 bases between them. CDR1 MGHDK and CDR2 SYGVNS come from the germline V gene. The CDR3 contains 13 residues. Unique molecular identifiers were linked by the library to individual cDNA molecules. TCRdb reprocessed the RACE reads via MiXCR and lists one record per CDR3 protein. The repertoire holds around 130,000 distinct CDR3 sequences, more than 7.5% seen once, with roughly 1.6% in the top ten. This clonotype originated in a male donor in good health. Some clones in this sample may be carry-over from other donors' samples. Sequenced material: whole blood. This chain connects TRBV25-1 to TRBJ1-1; D perhaps matches TRBD1 (5 bases). The CDR3, as DNA: TGTGCCAGCAGCCCTACAGGTTACACTGAAGCTTTCTTT. Encoded protein: CASSPTGYTEAFF. Drawing the rest from reference TRBV25-1 and TRBJ1-1, the complete variable domain is EADIYQTPRYLVIGTGKKITLECSQTMGHDKMYWYQQDPGMELHLIHYSYGVNSTEKGDLSSESTVSRIRTEHFPLTLESARPSHTSQYLCASSPTGYTEAFFGQGTRLTVV.